Listed below are T cell receptor beta chains from one sample, sequenced in a study of CD8+CD57+ T cells in acquired aplastic anemia. In TCRdb, the reads were re-called with MiXCR into one record per CDR3 protein. The data show roughly 200,000 distinct CDR3 sequences, roughly 63% seen once. What was sequenced was sorted CD4+, CD8+, or CD8+CD57+ T cells (not recorded which) from PBMCs. Receptor source: a human donor with aplastic anemia. The CDR3 runs from the conserved cysteine through the conserved F or W. Fields, in order: J gene, V gene, D gene, clone size, CDR3 DNA, CDR3 protein. A D gene is named only where the DNA matches it firmly. Rows may omit the clone size; those that give it use once, few, many or a size class.

TRBJ1-6 | TRBV2 | - | - | TGTGCTTGTAGATCGAAAGGACAGCAGAATTCACCCCTCCACTTT | CACRSKGQQNSPLHF
TRBJ2-7 | TRBV20-1 | - | - | TGCAGTGCTAGTACGGGCGGGACAACCTCCTTC | CSASTGGTTSF
TRBJ2-5 | TRBV7-9 | - | - | TGTGCCAGCAGCTTAGCAGAGATCCAAGAGACCCAGTACTTC | CASSLAEIQETQYF
TRBJ1-1 | TRBV7-9 | - | - | TGTGCCAGCAGCTCTAAATCGGACACTGAAGCTTTCTTT | CASSSKSDTEAFF
TRBJ2-1 | TRBV20-1 | - | - | TGCAGTGCTAGCGGCCGGGACTCCGCCTACAATGAGCAGTTCTTC | CSASGRDSAYNEQFF
TRBJ1-1 | TRBV6-2/TRBV6-3 | - | few | TGTGCCAGCAGTTTACGTGGGGGGACTGAAGCTTTCTTT | CASSLRGGTEAFF
TRBJ2-7 | TRBV10-2 | TRBD1 | - | TGCGCCAGCAGTAACGTCGGACAGGGAGTCTCCGAGCAGTACTTC | CASSNVGQGVSEQYF
TRBJ1-1 | TRBV5-1 | TRBD1 | - | TGCGCCAGCAGCTCGGGGACAGGCACGAACACTGAAGCTTTCTTT | CASSSGTGTNTEAFF
TRBJ1-5 | TRBV7-2 | - | - | TGTGCCAGCAGCTTAGACGACACCAATCAGCCCCAGCATTTT | CASSLDDTNQPQHF
TRBJ1-5 | TRBV10-3 | - | - | TGTGCCATCAGTGAGGTGGGGGCTGGCAATCAGCCCCAGCATTTT | CAISEVGAGNQPQHF
TRBJ1-2 | TRBV19 | - | - | TGTGCCAGTAGCCCGGGACTGAATAACTATGGCTACACCTTC | CASSPGLNNYGYTF
TRBJ2-7 | TRBV25-1 | - | - | TGTGCCAGCCCAGATGCAGGGGTAAAGCTTTACGAGCAGTACTTC | CASPDAGVKLYEQYF
TRBJ1-2 | TRBV10-3 | - | few | TGTGCCATCAGTGAGCCTTCAAGGGATGGCTACACCTTC | CAISEPSRDGYTF
TRBJ2-2 | TRBV24-1 | - | - | TGTGCCACCAGTGATGCGACTGGGCCCGGGGAGCTGTTTTTT | CATSDATGPGELFF
TRBJ1-6 | TRBV15 | - | - | TGTGCCACCAGCAGAGACCGGGGCCCAGGGTTACCCCTCCACTTT | CATSRDRGPGLPLHF
TRBJ1-6 | TRBV6-4 | TRBD1 | - | TGCGCCAGCAGTGAGTGGTACAGCACAGGGGATTCACCCCTCCACTTT | CASSEWYSTGDSPLHF
TRBJ1-1 | TRBV5-4 | - | once | TGTGCCAGCAGCTTTCGGCTCTTGAACACTGAAGCTTTCTTT | CASSFRLLNTEAFF
TRBJ2-1 | TRBV9 | TRBD1 | - | TGTGCCAGCAGCCAACCGGGACAGGGGGCGGTAAGGTACAATGAGCAGTTCTTC | CASSQPGQGAVRYNEQFF
TRBJ1-2 | TRBV5-1 | - | once | TGCGCCAGCAGTCCAGACCGACTTAACTATGGCTACACCTTC | CASSPDRLNYGYTF
TRBJ2-7 | TRBV20-1 | - | many | TGCAGTGCTAGGGAATATAACGAGCAGTACTTC | CSAREYNEQYF